Presented here are 8 T cell receptor beta chains from one specimen sequenced in a study of Graves' ophthalmopathy and Graves' hyperthyroidism. Amplification from RNA transcripts yielded the TCR beta CDR3 regions. After a first-round RT-PCR with HTBI primers, a second-round multiplex PCR was run. TCRdb passed the multiplex PCR reads through MiXCR, listing each CDR3 protein once. The sample contains 400,000 to 500,000 distinct CDR3 sequences, around 21% of which appear only once. Sequenced input: peripheral blood. The receptors were gathered from a woman younger than 35 with stable Graves' hyperthyroidism.

Comment on this clonotype: A much more abundant neighbour one base away suggests this may be a read error. The chain recombines TRBV6-1 with TRBJ2-2; D gene uncertain. The CDR3 is 14 amino acids. Germline V gene data show CDR1 as MNHNS and CDR2 as SASEGT. The CDR3 loop reads CAISVYGDTGELFF. CDR3 nucleotide sequence: TGTGCCATCAGTGTTTACGGAGACACCGGGGAGCTGTTTTTT.

This clonotype has ten or more counts. The gene calls are TRBV12-3 or TRBV12-4 and TRBJ1-5, with 10 bases aligning to TRBD1. The CDR3 extends over 13 amino acids. Unmatched junction bases numbered 4, after V lost 8 bases and J lost 6 bases. The CDR3 reads CASGGTGVQPQHF. The CDR3 DNA reads TGTGCCAGCGGCGGGACAGGGGTTCAGCCCCAGCATTTT.

This clonotype was detected many times. The chain uses TRBV5-4 and TRBJ1-1; D might be TRBD1 (5 bases). This CDR3 is 15 amino acids long. Germline assignment: CDR1 SGHNT and CDR2 YYREEE (reference sequence). Trimming cost V 0 bases and J 0 bases, with 9 bases left between them. CDR3 loop: CASSLGQIMNTEAFF. The CDR3 nucleotides read TGTGCCAGCAGCTTGGGACAGATTATGAACACTGAAGCTTTCTTT.

This clonotype was counted a few times. This sequence may be a read error, since a much larger clone differs from it by one base. CDR3 protein: CASSIEGAAQQF. The CDR3 nucleotides are TGTGCCAGCAGTATCGAGGGGGCGGCCCAGCAGTTT. V gene TRBV12-3 or TRBV12-4 combines with J gene TRBJ1-5; 7 bases match TRBD1. There are 12 residues in the CDR3.

J is TRBJ1-1 and V is TRBV24-1; D call uncertain. CDR1 is KGHDR and CDR2 is SFDVKD in the germline V gene. The CDR3 totals 11 residues. V lost 8 bases to trimming and J lost 7 bases, with 10 bases between them. The CDR3 bases are TGTGCCACCATGTACAAGAGTGAAGCTTTCTTT. It yields the protein CATMYKSEAFF.

This clonotype was counted between two and nine times. The gene calls are TRBV7-2 and TRBJ2-5; tentatively, D is TRBD2 (6 bases). V was cut by 1 base and J by 7 bases, with 10 bases left in between. This CDR3 comprises 13 residues. Germline CDR1 and CDR2: SGHTA and FQGNSA. The CDR3: CASSLGTGVTQYF. CDR3 in DNA: TGTGCCAGCAGCTTAGGAACGGGAGTGACCCAGTACTTC.

This clonotype was counted between two and nine times. V gene TRBV6-2 or TRBV6-3 combines with J gene TRBJ2-2; 9 positions agree with TRBD1. CDR3 length: 18 amino acids. Germline CDR1 reads MNHEY; CDR2 reads SVGEGT. V gave up 4 bases and J gave up 3 bases; unmatched junction bases: 12. The CDR3 sequence: CASSSLRDRVSDTGELFF. CDR3 in DNA: TGTGCCAGCAGTTCCTTAAGGGACAGGGTATCGGACACCGGGGAGCTGTTTTTT.

In its sample, this clonotype was seen a few times. This chain links TRBV12-3 or TRBV12-4 with TRBJ1-2; D is undetermined. The CDR3 sequence is 13 residues long. Trimming pared 3 bases from V and 8 bases from J, leaving 13 bases between. CDR3 coding DNA: TGTGCCAGCAGTTTCGGGGTAAAGGCGGGCTACACCTTC. Translating it yields CASSFGVKAGYTF.